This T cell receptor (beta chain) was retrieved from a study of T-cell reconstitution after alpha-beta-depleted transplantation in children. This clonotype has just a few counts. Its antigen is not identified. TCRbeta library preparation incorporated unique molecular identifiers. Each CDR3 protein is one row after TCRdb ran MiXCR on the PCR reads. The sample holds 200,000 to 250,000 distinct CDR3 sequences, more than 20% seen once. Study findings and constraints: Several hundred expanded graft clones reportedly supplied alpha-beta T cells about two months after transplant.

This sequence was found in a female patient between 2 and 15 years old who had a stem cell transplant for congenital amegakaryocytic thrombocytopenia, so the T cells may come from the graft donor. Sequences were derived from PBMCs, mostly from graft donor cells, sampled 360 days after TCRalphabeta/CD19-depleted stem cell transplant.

The CDR3 DNA is TGTGCCAGCACCCCAGGGGGCGGTAATTCACCCCTCCACTTT. It yields the protein CASTPGGGNSPLHF. The V call is TRBV27, the J call TRBJ1-6; 8 nucleotides line up with TRBD1. CDR3 length: 14 amino acids. CDR1 and CDR2 (germline): MNHEY, SMNVEV (reference sequence). With V trimmed by 7 bases and J by 6 bases, 5 bases remained unmatched.